These 18 T cell receptor beta chains came from one sample sequenced in a study of T cell changes during pregnancy in multiple sclerosis. Profiling relied on immunoSEQ multiplex PCR, and the TCRdb table lists in-frame clones only, not all of them. The sample contains roughly 80,000 clones, 92% of which appear only once. The sample consisted of peripheral blood, taken before pregnancy. These receptors originate from a female donor with multiple sclerosis, enrolled in a pregnancy study.

The CDR3 region is CASSPFYNEQFF. CDR3 coding DNA: TGTGCCAGCAGCCCTTTCTACAATGAGCAGTTCTTC. The chain carries TRBV9 and TRBJ2-1; D ambiguous. V lost 4 bases, J lost 3 bases, and 5 bases lay in between. The germline V gene has CDR1 SGDLS and CDR2 YYNGEE. This CDR3 has 12 amino acids. Using reference TRBV9 and TRBJ2-1 for the parts outside the CDR3, the full variable domain is DSGVTQTPKHLITATGQRVTLRCSPRSGDLSVYWYQQSLDQGLQFLIQYYNGEERAKGNILERFSAQQFPDLHSELNLSSLELGDSALYFCASSPFYNEQFFGPGTRLTVL.

The chain has TRBV6-5 and TRBJ1-3; the D gene is possibly TRBD1 (5 bases). V was shortened by 8 bases and J by 2 bases, with 10 bases between the two germline ends. This CDR3 is built from 13 residues. Germline V gene sequence: CDR1 MNHEY, CDR2 SVGAGI. Written as DNA, the CDR3 is TGTGCCAGCGTAGAAGGGGCTGGAAACACCATATATTTT. Amino acid sequence: CASVEGAGNTIYF.

Here the CDR3 DNA reads TGTGCCAGCAGTTACGGACTCCTACGACACGAGAACACCGGGGAGCTGTTTTTT. Its translation: CASSYGLLRHENTGELFF. This chain uses TRBV4-2 with TRBJ2-2; D is possibly TRBD2 (5 bases). The CDR3 is 18 residues long. Trimming stripped 6 bases from V and 1 base from J, with 21 bases between. Germline V gene lookup returns CDR1 LGHNA and CDR2 YNFKEQ.

The chain employs TRBV27 and TRBJ1-2, with TRBD1 matching over 12 bases. From germline, CDR1 is MNHEY and CDR2 SMNVEV (reference sequence). There are 15 residues in the CDR3. The junction had 7 bases not matched to a gene; V was cut back by 3 bases and J by 8 bases. CDR3 nucleotide sequence: TGTGCCAGCAGTTTGAACACCGGGACAGGGGGCGGCTACACCTTC. Amino acid sequence: CASSLNTGTGGGYTF.

The chain couples TRBV5-1 to TRBJ2-5; a possible D gene is TRBD1 (5 bases). The CDR3 has 14 amino acids. Germline assignment: CDR1 SGHRS and CDR2 YFSETQ. V was shortened by 7 bases and J by 8 bases, with 21 bases between the two germline ends. CDR3 residues: CASFPTQGSITQYF. CDR3 DNA sequence: TGCGCCAGCTTCCCGACGCAGGGCTCCATAACCCAGTACTTC.

This chain joins TRBV30 and TRBJ2-1, with TRBD1 matching 7 bases. Germline-derived CDR1 and CDR2 are GTSNPN and SVGIG (reference sequence). V trimming: 5 bases; J trimming: 4 bases; junction bases outside the gene matches: 5. The CDR3 is made up of 13 amino acids. For the CDR3, the DNA is TGTGCCTGGGGGACAGACATATACAATGAGCAGTTCTTC. As protein: CAWGTDIYNEQFF.

This rearrangement joins TRBV14 to TRBJ2-7; D might be TRBD1 (6 bases). The V gene lost 4 bases and the J gene lost 6 bases, with 13 bases spanning the gap. The CDR3 has 13 amino acids. Germline V gene sequence: CDR1 SGHDN, CDR2 FVKESK. The CDR3 loop is CASSLIQGTEQYF. The CDR3 region has the DNA TGTGCCAGCAGCCTAATCCAGGGGACCGAGCAGTACTTC.

V gene TRBV9 combines with J gene TRBJ2-7; possibly TRBD2 for D (6 bases). The CDR3 length is 14 residues. Germline CDR1 and CDR2: SGDLS and YYNGEE. With 3 bases removed from V and 3 bases from J, the gap between germline ends came to 13 bases. For the CDR3, the DNA is TGTGCCAGCAGCGGAAACGGGGGTAACTACGAGCAGTACTTC. Translation: CASSGNGGNYEQYF.

The chain uses TRBV6-5 and TRBJ1-5; D might be TRBD1 (6 bases). The CDR3 spans 14 residues. CDR1 MNHEY and CDR2 SVGAGI come from the germline V gene. V gave up 5 bases and J gave up 6 bases, with 14 bases separating them. The CDR3 DNA follows: TGTGCCAGCAGTGAAACTCAGGGGTCTCAGCCCCAGCATTTT. Its protein is CASSETQGSQPQHF.

The genes are TRBV5-1 and TRBJ1-4; maybe TRBD1 (6 bases). Germline CDR1 and CDR2: SGHRS and YFSETQ. V was cut by 5 bases and J by 6 bases, with 14 bases left in between. The CDR3 consists of 14 residues. CDR3 loop: CASRMTGLDEKLFF. In DNA form, the CDR3 reads TGCGCCAGCAGAATGACAGGTTTGGATGAAAAACTGTTTTTT.

This chain links TRBV5-4 with TRBJ2-1; 7 bases match TRBD1. Germline CDR1 and CDR2: SGHNT and YYREEE (reference sequence). CDR3 length equals 15 residues. V was clipped by 4 bases and J by 7 bases; unmatched bases: 11. In DNA form, the CDR3 reads TGTGCCAGCAGCAGGGGGACAGTTAGGACGAATGAGCAGTTCTTC. This encodes CASSRGTVRTNEQFF. Full variable domain (missing parts from reference TRBV5-4 and TRBJ2-1): ETGVTQSPTHLIKTRGQQVTLRCSSQSGHNTVSWYQQALGQGPQFIFQYYREEENGRGNFPPRFSGLQFPNYSSELNVNALELDDSALYLCASSRGTVRTNEQFFGPGTRLTVL.

This chain uses TRBV7-9 with TRBJ1-2; D possibly corresponds to TRBD1 (5 bases). With 7 bases removed from V and 4 bases from J, the gap between germline ends came to 13 bases. The germline V gene encodes CDR1 SEHNR and CDR2 FQNEAQ (reference sequence). The CDR3 runs 13 residues. The CDR3 protein is CASTFQGSYGYTF. The CDR3 DNA reads as TGTGCCAGCACCTTTCAGGGCAGCTATGGCTACACCTTC.

This rearrangement joins TRBV29-1 to TRBJ1-2, with 9 nucleotides matching TRBD1. The CDR3 loop spans 16 amino acids. V shed 6 bases, J shed 0 bases, and the junction held 11 bases outside the gene matches. CDR1 is SQVTM and CDR2 is ANQGSEA in the germline V gene. CDR3 protein: CSVGTGTGTSNYGYTF. CDR3 DNA sequence: TGCAGCGTGGGGACCGGGACAGGGACCTCTAACTATGGCTACACCTTC.

The chain links TRBV19 to TRBJ2-7, with a possible D match to TRBD1 (5 bases). V lost 6 bases to trimming and J lost 2 bases, with 8 bases between them. Germline V lookup: CDR1 LNHDA, CDR2 SQIVND (reference sequence). The CDR3 is 12 amino acids. The chain's CDR3 is CASSRTPYEQYF. The CDR3 DNA reads as TGTGCCAGTAGCCGGACACCCTACGAGCAGTACTTC.

This clone was counted once. The chain joins TRBV19 to TRBJ1-5; tentative D call: TRBD1 (6 bases). Germline values: CDR1 LNHDA, CDR2 SQIVND (reference sequence). The V gene lost 5 bases and the J gene lost 3 bases, with 11 bases spanning the gap. The CDR3 is 14 amino acids. CDR3 DNA: TGTGCCAGTAGTCTACAGGGTAACAATCAGCCCCAGCATTTT. Translation: CASSLQGNNQPQHF.

The CDR3 here is CASSWVGPSGRAGTDTQYF. CDR3 DNA: TGTGCCAGCAGCTGGGTCGGGCCTAGCGGGAGGGCTGGCACAGATACGCAGTATTTT. The genes are TRBV7-3 and TRBJ2-3; TRBD2 matches 12 bases. This CDR3 is 19 amino acids long. Germline V lookup: CDR1 SGHTA, CDR2 FQGTGA. The V segment lost 4 bases and the J segment 1 base; nucleotides outside the gene matches: 12.

This chain links TRBV6-5 with TRBJ2-3; D gene uncertain. CDR1 is MNHEY and CDR2 is SVGAGI in the germline V gene. The CDR3 contains 15 residues. Trimming removed 7 bases from V and 2 bases from J, with 16 bases in between. CDR3 region: CASMSNWALTDTQYF. CDR3 nucleotides: TGTGCCAGCATGAGTAATTGGGCCCTCACAGATACGCAGTATTTT.

This chain joins TRBV18 and TRBJ2-7; 7 bases agree with TRBD1. Looked up from germline, CDR1 is KGHSH and CDR2 is LQKENI. After removal of 5 bases from V and 4 bases from J, the junction contained 5 bases not matched to a gene. The CDR3 spans 13 residues. The CDR3 DNA reads TGTGCCAGCTCAGGGGACAGAAATTACGAGCAGTACTTC. This sequence encodes CASSGDRNYEQYF.